This T cell receptor beta chain was captured by sequencing in a study of shared clonotypes between healthy human individuals (TCRdb year 2020). For context, the study as a whole: A few men and a couple of women, aged 18 to 49 years, made up the cohort. To estimate repertoire size and how much clonotype sharing occurs between individuals, the study deeply sequenced the blood TCR repertoires of about 5 healthy adults. Leukapheresis yielded between about 0.94 and 8.9 billion PBMCs per donor. To increase sequencing depth and limit assay-specific biases, TCR repertoire library preparation and sequencing were carried out by different laboratories using diverse techniques. For each donor, CD4 naive and CD4 memory were each given three plates, CD8 naive was given two plates, and CD8 memory was given one plate.

Compared with germline, V lacks 8 bases and J lacks 4 bases; bases without a gene match: 3. The CDR3 holds 12 amino acids from the cysteine to the phenylalanine. Only the CDR3 region is kept as DNA, spanning 36 bases read in frame from base 1. The germline V gene (reference sequence) gives CDR1 as LNHDA and CDR2 as SQIVND. CD8 naive samples were CD45RO-negative cells positively selected for CCR7, giving a CD45RA+CCR7+ population that excluded TemRA cells. Donors were healthy HIV-negative adults with no recently reported acute infections or vaccinations. Every donor was a Caucasian adult residing in Nashville, Tennessee, USA. Blood was collected by leukapheresis, and PBMCs were isolated by Ficoll-Histopaque density gradient centrifugation and then cryopreserved in liquid nitrogen vapor phase. Analytical flow cytometry was used to check the purity and quantity of every magnetically sorted T cell population. From each sorted fraction, genomic DNA was isolated and quantified by UV absorbance on a Nanodrop 2000c.

Using the deep immunoSEQ assay, multiplex PCR amplified TCR CDR3 regions from genomic DNA. Extracted genomic DNA from each cell subset was spread evenly across all wells of several immunoSEQ 96-well plates, with each plate serving as a replicate. For sorted subsets, about 220 ng of genomic DNA, equivalent to about 30,000 T cell genomes, went into each replicate PCR. The purified libraries were quantified using a Qubit 3.0 fluorometer, sized with a Bioanalyzer 2100, and then quantified again using the KAPA Library Quantification kit. A separate single-read 150-cycle Illumina NextSeq 550 flow cell was used to sequence each immunoSEQ 96-well plate. As for how the authors treated the data: The immunoSEQ output contained only junctional sequences without quality scores, so filtering could not match that applied to full-length reads. To assign V/J genes and CDR3, sequences were annotated against IMGT germline references using PyIR, a Python wrapper for IgBLAST v1.9. Reads were removed for weak V/J assignments (E-value above 1e-6), missing CDR3, stop codons, out-of-frame junctions, or ambiguous translated residues. A V3J clonotype was defined by an identical inferred V gene, J gene, and CDR3 amino acid sequence. To compute the percentage overlap between repertoires, the number of shared unique clonotypes was divided by the size of the smaller repertoire. Repertoire richness was assessed with RTK rarefaction, the Chao1 estimator, and Recon v2.1 estimates of unobserved clonotypes. OLGA was used to compute generation probabilities for all TCRbeta clonotypes that the gDNA method yielded from a few donors. TCRdb re-hosts the immuneACCESS table, in-frame sequences only. Its copies lack some clones; in the studies checked, an unresolved V gene accounts for under half of them, and the cause for the rest is not known. The DNA was the basis for D and trimming; V, J and clone size are from that table. Within this sample are some 2.1 million clones, with about 94% of them counted one time only. The ten most abundant clones make up approximately 1.2% of the sample.

Study-wide conclusions, independent of this receptor: Pairwise subsampling indicated that sequencing depth was expected to affect the degree of clonotype sharing among donors. Naive subsets generally had larger estimated clonotype richness than memory subsets did. The small number of donors limited the genetic and exposure-history diversity represented. Across a few donors, roughly 5% of naive CD4, roughly 3.3% of naive CD8, under 2.5% of memory CD4, and about 0.4% of memory CD8 clonotypes were shared. Only blood was sampled, and tissue TCR repertoires likely differ from those in blood. Higher generation probabilities were observed for clonotypes shared by all four sorted-subset donors than for non-shared clonotypes. Incomplete sequencing was indicated by rarefaction of sorted-subset datasets, despite the large sequencing depth.

As concerns this clone: The antigen this receptor binds is unknown. Base qualities are not at hand, and no much larger clone is one base apart.

The receptor was derived from a man aged 18 to 30 in good health. Sequencing was carried out using naive CD8+ T cells sorted from blood. The cell subset or site label of this sample denotes: CD45RA+CCR7+. The sequence is built from TRBV19 and TRBJ1-2; a stretch of 8 junction bases matches TRBD1. At the DNA level, the sequence is TGTGCCAGTCAGGACAGGGTCTATGGCTACACCTTC. It codes for CASQDRVYGYTF.